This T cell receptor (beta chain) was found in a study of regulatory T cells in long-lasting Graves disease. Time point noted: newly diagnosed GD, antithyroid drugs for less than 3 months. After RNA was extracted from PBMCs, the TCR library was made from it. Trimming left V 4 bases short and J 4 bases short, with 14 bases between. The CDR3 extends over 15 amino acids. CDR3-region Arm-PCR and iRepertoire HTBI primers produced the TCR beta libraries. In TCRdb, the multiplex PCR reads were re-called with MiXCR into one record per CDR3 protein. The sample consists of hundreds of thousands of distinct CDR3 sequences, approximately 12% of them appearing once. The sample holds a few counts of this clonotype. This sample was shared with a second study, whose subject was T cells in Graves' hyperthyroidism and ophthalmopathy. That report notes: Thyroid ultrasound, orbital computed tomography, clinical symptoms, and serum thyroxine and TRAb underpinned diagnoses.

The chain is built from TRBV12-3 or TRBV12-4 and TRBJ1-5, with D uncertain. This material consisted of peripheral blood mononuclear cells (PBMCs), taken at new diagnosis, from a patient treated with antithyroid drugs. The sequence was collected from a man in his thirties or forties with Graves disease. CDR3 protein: CASSSGSFKNQPQHF. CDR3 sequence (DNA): TGTGCCAGCAGTTCGGGGTCCTTTAAAAATCAGCCCCAGCATTTT.